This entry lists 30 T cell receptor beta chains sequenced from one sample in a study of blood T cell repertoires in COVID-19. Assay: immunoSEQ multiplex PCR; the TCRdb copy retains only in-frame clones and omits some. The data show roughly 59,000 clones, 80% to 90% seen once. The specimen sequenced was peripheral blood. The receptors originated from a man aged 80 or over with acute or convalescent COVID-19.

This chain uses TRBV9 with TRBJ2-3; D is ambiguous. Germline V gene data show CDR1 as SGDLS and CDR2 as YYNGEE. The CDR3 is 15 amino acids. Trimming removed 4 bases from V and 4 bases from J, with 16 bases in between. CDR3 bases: TGTGCCAGCAGCTCTTCGGGTTATCAAGCAGATACGCAGTATTTT. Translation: CASSSSGYQADTQYF.

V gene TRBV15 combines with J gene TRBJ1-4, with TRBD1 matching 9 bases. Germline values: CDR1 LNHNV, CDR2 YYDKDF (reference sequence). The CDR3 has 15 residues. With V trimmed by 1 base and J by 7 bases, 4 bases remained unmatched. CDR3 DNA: TGTGCCACCAGCAGAGCCGCGGGACAGGGTGAAAAACTGTTTTTT. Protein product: CATSRAAGQGEKLFF.

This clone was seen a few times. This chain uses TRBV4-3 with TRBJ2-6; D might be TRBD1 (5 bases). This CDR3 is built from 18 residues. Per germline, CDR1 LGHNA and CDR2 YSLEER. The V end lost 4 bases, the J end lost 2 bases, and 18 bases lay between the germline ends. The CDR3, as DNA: TGCGCCAGCAGCCCATTGCCCCAGGAAGGGGCTGGGGCCAACGTCCTGACTTTC. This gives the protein CASSPLPQEGAGANVLTF.

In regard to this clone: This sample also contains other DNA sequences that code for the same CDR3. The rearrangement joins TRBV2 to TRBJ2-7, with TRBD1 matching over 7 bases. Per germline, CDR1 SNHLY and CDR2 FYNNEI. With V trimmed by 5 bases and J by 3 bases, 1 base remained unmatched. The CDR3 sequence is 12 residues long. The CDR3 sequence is CASSRQGYEQYF. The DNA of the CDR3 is TGTGCCAGCAGTCGACAGGGCTACGAGCAGTACTTC.

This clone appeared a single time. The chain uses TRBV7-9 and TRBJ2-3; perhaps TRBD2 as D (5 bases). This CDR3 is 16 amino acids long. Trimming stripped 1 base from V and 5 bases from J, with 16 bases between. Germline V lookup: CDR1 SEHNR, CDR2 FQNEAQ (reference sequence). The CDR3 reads CASSLVSQRAGDTQYF. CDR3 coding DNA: TGTGCCAGCAGCTTAGTATCACAGAGGGCAGGAGATACGCAGTATTTT.

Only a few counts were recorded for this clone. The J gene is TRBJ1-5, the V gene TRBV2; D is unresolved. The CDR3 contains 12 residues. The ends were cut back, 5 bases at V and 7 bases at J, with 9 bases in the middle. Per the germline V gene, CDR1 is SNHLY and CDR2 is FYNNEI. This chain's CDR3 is CASSKPQQPQHF. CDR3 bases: TGTGCCAGCAGTAAACCCCAGCAGCCCCAGCATTTT. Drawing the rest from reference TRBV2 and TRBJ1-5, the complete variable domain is EPEVTQTPSHQVTQMGQEVILRCVPISNHLYFYWYRQILGQKVEFLVSFYNNEISEKSEIFDDQFSVERPDGSNFTLKIRSTKLEDSAMYFCASSKPQQPQHFGDGTRLSIL.

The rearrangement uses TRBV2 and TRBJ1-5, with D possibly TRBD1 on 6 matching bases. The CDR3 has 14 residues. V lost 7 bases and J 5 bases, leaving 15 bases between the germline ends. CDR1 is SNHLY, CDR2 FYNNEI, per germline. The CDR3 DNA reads TGTGCCAGCAATACACAGGGCTCTCATCAGCCCCAGCATTTT. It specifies CASNTQGSHQPQHF.

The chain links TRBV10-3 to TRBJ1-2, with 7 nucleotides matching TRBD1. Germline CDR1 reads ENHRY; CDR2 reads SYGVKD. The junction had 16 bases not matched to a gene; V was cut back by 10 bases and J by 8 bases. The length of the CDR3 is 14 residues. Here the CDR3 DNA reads TGTGCCACAAAGACAGGGTTCGTCGCTGGAGGCTACACCTTC. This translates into CATKTGFVAGGYTF.

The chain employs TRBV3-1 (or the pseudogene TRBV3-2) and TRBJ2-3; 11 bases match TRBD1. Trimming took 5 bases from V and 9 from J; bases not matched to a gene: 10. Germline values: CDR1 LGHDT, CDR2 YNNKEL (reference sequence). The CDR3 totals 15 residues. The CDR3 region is CASSAGTGGLGTQYF. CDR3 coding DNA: TGTGCCAGCAGCGCAGGGACAGGGGGTTTAGGCACGCAGTATTTT.

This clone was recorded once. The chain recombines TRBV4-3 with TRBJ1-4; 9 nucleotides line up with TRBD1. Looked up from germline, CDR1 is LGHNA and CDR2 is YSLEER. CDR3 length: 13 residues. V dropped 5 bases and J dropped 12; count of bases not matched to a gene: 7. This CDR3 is CASSDGQGRQLFF. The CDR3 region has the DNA TGCGCCAGCAGCGACGGACAGGGGCGGCAACTGTTTTTT.

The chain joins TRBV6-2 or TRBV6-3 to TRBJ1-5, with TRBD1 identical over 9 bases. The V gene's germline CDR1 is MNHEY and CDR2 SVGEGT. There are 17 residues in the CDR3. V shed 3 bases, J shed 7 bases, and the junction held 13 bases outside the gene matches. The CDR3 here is CASSYVGGQGIYQPQHF. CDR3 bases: TGTGCCAGCAGTTATGTCGGTGGACAGGGGATATACCAGCCCCAGCATTTT.

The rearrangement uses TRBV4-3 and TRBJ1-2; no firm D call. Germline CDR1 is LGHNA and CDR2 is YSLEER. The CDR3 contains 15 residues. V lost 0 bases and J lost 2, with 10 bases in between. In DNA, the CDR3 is TGCGCCAGCAGCCAAGAAAGTTCCCAGAACTATGGCTACACCTTC. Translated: CASSQESSQNYGYTF.

The DNA of the CDR3 is TGCGCCAGCAGCCCTAGGACAGGGGGCGGAACTAACTATGGCTACACCTTC. It yields the protein CASSPRTGGGTNYGYTF. The J gene is TRBJ1-2, the V gene TRBV5-1; 11 bases match TRBD1. The CDR3 consists of 17 residues. Germline-derived CDR1 and CDR2 are SGHRS and YFSETQ. With 4 bases clipped from V and 0 bases from J, the junction kept 8 bases outside the gene matches.

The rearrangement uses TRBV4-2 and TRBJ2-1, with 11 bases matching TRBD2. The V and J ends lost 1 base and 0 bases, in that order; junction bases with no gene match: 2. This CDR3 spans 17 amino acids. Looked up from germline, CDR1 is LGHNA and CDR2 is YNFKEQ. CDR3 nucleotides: TGTGCCAGCAGCCAAGTTAGCGGGAGGGCCTCCTACAATGAGCAGTTCTTC. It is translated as CASSQVSGRASYNEQFF.

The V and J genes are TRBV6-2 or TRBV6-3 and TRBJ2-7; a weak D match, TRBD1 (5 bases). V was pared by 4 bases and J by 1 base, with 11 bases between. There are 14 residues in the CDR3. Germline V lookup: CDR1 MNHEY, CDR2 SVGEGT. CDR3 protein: CASSLQGFSYEQYF. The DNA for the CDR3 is TGTGCCAGCAGTTTGCAGGGTTTTTCCTACGAGCAGTACTTC.

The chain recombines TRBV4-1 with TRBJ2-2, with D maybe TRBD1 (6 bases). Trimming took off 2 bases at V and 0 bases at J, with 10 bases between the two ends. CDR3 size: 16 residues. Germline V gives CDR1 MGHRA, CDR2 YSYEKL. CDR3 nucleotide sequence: TGCGCCAGCAGCCAAATCGCAGGGGCGAACACCGGGGAGCTGTTTTTT. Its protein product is CASSQIAGANTGELFF.

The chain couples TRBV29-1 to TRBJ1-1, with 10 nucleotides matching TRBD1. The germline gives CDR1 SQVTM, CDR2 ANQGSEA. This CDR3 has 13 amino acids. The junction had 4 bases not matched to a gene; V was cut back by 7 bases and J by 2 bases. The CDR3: CSARTGGNTEAFF. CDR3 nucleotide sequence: TGCAGCGCGCGGACAGGGGGAAACACTGAAGCTTTCTTT.

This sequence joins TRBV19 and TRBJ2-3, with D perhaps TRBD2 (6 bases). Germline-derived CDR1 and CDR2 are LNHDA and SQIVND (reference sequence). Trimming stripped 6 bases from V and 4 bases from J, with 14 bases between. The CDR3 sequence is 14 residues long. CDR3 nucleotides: TGTGCCAGTAGCCTGACTAGTAATGCAGATACGCAGTATTTT. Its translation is CASSLTSNADTQYF.

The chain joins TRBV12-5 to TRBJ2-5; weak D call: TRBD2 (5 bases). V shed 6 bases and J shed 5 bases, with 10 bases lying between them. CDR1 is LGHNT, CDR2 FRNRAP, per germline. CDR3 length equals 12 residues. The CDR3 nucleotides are TGTGCTAGTGGCCCGGGGTGGGAGACCCAGTACTTC. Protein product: CASGPGWETQYF. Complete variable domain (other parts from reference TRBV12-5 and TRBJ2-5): DARVTQTPRHKVTEMGQEVTMRCQPILGHNTVFWYRQTMMQGLELLAYFRNRAPLDDSGMPKDRFSAEMPDATLATLKIQPSEPRDSAVYFCASGPGWETQYFGPGTRLLVL.

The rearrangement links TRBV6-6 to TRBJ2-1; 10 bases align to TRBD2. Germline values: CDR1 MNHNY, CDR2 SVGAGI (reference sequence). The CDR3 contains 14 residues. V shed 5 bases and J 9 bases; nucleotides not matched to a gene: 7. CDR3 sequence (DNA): TGTGCCAGCAGTAGACTAGCGGGTGGAAGTGAGCAGTTCTTC. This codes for CASSRLAGGSEQFF.

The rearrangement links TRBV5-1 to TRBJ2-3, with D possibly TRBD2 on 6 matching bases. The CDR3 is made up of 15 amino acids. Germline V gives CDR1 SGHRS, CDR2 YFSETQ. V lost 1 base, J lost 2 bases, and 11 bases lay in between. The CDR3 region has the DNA TGCGCCAGCAGCTTGAACGGGGGAACCACAGATACGCAGTATTTT. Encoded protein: CASSLNGGTTDTQYF.

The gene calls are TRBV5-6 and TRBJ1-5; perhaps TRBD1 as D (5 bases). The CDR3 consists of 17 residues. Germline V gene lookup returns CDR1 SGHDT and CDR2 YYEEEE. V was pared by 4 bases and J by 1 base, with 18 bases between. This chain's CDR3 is CASSTNGGLLSNQPQHF. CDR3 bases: TGTGCCAGCAGCACAAACGGGGGACTTTTGAGCAATCAGCCCCAGCATTTT.

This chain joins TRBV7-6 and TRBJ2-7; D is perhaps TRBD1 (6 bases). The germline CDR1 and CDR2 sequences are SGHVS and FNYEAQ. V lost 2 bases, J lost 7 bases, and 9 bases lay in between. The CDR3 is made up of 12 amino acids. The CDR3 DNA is TGTGCCAGCAGCTTACCTCAGGGGGAGCAGTACTTC. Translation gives CASSLPQGEQYF.

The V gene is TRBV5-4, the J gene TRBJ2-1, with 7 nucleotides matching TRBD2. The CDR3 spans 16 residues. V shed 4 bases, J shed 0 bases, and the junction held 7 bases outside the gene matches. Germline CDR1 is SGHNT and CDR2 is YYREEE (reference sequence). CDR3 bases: TGTGCCAGCAGCCGATCAAGGACTAGCTCCTACAATGAGCAGTTCTTC. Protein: CASSRSRTSSYNEQFF.

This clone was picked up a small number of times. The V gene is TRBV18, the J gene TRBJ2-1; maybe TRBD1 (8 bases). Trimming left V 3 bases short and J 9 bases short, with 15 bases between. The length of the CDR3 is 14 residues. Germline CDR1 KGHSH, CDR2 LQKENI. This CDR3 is CASSPETGEGEQFF. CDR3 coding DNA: TGTGCCAGCTCACCGGAGACAGGGGAGGGTGAGCAGTTCTTC.

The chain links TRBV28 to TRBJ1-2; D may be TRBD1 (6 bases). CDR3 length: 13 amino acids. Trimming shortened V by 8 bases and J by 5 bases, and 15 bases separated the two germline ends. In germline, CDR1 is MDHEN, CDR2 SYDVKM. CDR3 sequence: CASERGGAYGYTF. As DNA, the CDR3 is TGTGCCAGCGAGAGAGGGGGGGCATATGGCTACACCTTC.

CDR3: CASSLILAGEIEQFF. In nucleotides, the CDR3 is TGTGCCAGCAGCTTAATTCTAGCGGGAGAAATTGAGCAGTTCTTC. V is TRBV7-9 and J is TRBJ2-1, with TRBD2 matching 10 bases. This CDR3 contains 15 residues. CDR1 is SEHNR, CDR2 FQNEAQ, per germline (reference sequence). Trimming at V came to 2 bases and at J to 9 bases, leaving 7 bases not matched to a gene.

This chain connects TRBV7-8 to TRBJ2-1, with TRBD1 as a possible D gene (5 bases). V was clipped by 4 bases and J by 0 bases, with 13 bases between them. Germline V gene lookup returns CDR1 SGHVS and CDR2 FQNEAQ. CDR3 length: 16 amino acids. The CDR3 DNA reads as TGTGCCAGCAGCTCGTTCCAGGGTATCTCCTACAATGAGCAGTTCTTC. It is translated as CASSSFQGISYNEQFF.

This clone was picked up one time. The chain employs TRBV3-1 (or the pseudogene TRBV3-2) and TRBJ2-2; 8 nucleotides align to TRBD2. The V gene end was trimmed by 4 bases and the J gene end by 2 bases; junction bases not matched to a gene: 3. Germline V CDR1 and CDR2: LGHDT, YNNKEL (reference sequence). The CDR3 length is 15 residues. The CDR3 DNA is TGTGCCAGCAGCCCGGGGGGGATCAACACCGGGGAGCTGTTTTTT. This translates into CASSPGGINTGELFF.

Here the CDR3 DNA reads TGTGCCATCAGCCCCGACAGGGGGGGGGACACTGAAGCTTTCTTT. Translating it yields CAISPDRGGDTEAFF. This chain joins TRBV10-3 and TRBJ1-1; 9 bases are a match to TRBD1. The CDR3 runs to 15 residues. Per germline, CDR1 ENHRY and CDR2 SYGVKD. V gave up 6 bases and J gave up 3 bases; unmatched junction bases: 8.